A selection of T cell receptor beta chains follows, all from one sample in a study of post-analysis software for immune sequencing data. TCRdb re-called the PCR reads through MiXCR, storing one row per CDR3 protein. The sample holds 450,000 or so distinct CDR3 sequences; roughly 45% are singletons and the top ten take 12%. The source material was blood. The receptors derive from a girl under 18 with multiple sclerosis. CDR3s include the opening cysteine and the closing phenylalanine or tryptophan. D genes are given only for firm matches. Clone size is not always given. Where it is, it says once, few, many or a class for expanded clones.

J,size,D,V,DNA,CDR3
TRBJ2-7,.,.,TRBV28,TGTGCCAGCAGCCGCAAGGGGCAGACCCTCTACGAGCAGTACTTC,CASSRKGQTLYEQYF
TRBJ2-1,.,TRBD2,TRBV29-1,TGCAGCGTTTTGAGGCCCAGGACTAGCGGGACCCCATCCTACAATGAGCAGTTCTTC,CSVLRPRTSGTPSYNEQFF
TRBJ2-4,.,.,TRBV12-5,TGTGCTAGTGCCGGAATCCTCAACATTCAGTACTTC,CASAGILNIQYF
TRBJ1-2,.,.,TRBV6-1,TGTGCCAGCAATGACCCTTGGGATGGCCACACCTTC,CASNDPWDGHTF
TRBJ1-5,.,.,TRBV15,TGTGCCACCAGCATCGACCATAGCAATCAGCCCCAGCATTTT,CATSIDHSNQPQHF
TRBJ2-5,few,.,TRBV7-2,TGTGCCAGCAGCTTAAGTTACAGCGTGGAGACCCAGTACTTC,CASSLSYSVETQYF
TRBJ2-1,.,.,TRBV7-3,TGTGCCAGCAGCTTAACCGGGGTTAGCAATGAGCAGTTCTTC,CASSLTGVSNEQFF
TRBJ2-7,.,.,TRBV11-1,TGTGCCAGCAAGACTAGTTCCTCCTACGAGCAGTACTTC,CASKTSSSYEQYF
TRBJ2-1,few,.,TRBV2,TGTGCCAGCAGTGCCGGGACATCCCCCGTGACGGAGCAGTTCTTC,CASSAGTSPVTEQFF
TRBJ1-1,.,.,TRBV12-3/TRBV12-4,TGTGCCAGCAGTTTAGCGGGACGGCTGAACACTGAAGCTTTCTTT,CASSLAGRLNTEAFF
TRBJ1-1,.,.,TRBV9,TGTGCCAGCAGCGTAGTACCGATGGGCACTGAAGCTTTCTTT,CASSVVPMGTEAFF
TRBJ2-7,.,TRBD2,TRBV10-3,TGTGCCATCAGTGAGTCAGTAGCGGGGGTCTACGAGCAGTACTTC,CAISESVAGVYEQYF
TRBJ2-7,.,TRBD2,TRBV20-1,TGCAGTGCTAGTAAACTAGCGGCTACCTACGAGCAGTACTTC,CSASKLAATYEQYF
TRBJ2-1,.,.,TRBV7-8,TGTGCCAGCAGCTTAGCGGAGGAGGGGGCCCATGAGCAGTTCTTC,CASSLAEEGAHEQFF
TRBJ2-7,few,.,TRBV27,TGTGCCAGCAGTCCTCGTGCAAACTACGAGCAGTACTTC,CASSPRANYEQYF
TRBJ2-1,.,TRBD2,TRBV28,TGTGCCAGCTTCGGACTAGCGGCGGACAATGAGCAGTTCTTC,CASFGLAADNEQFF
TRBJ2-7,few,TRBD2,TRBV20-1,TGCAGTGCTAGAAAGAGGACTAGTACCTACGAGCAGTACTTC,CSARKRTSTYEQYF
TRBJ2-1,.,TRBD2,TRBV29-1,TGCAGCGGGGGGACTAGCGGGAGCAATGAGCAGTTCTTC,CSGGTSGSNEQFF
TRBJ2-1,few,.,TRBV5-6,TGTGCCAGCGACCGGGTAGCGGACTCCTACAATGAGCAGTTCTTC,CASDRVADSYNEQFF
TRBJ2-7,few,TRBD2,TRBV29-1,TGCAGCGTCGCCCCGTACGTAGCGGGAGGGAACGAGCAGTACTTC,CSVAPYVAGGNEQYF
TRBJ2-5,few,.,TRBV2,TGTGCCAGCAGTGAGGCGCCCCAAGAGACCCAGTACTTC,CASSEAPQETQYF
TRBJ2-1,.,TRBD2,TRBV4-3,TGCGCCAGCAGCCAAGATCTCCGGACTAGCGGGAGGGGGGGTGAGCAGTTCTTC,CASSQDLRTSGRGGEQFF
TRBJ2-3,.,TRBD2,TRBV9,TGTGCCAGCAGCGTCATACTAGCGGGAGCAGATACGCAGTATTTT,CASSVILAGADTQYF
TRBJ2-3,.,.,TRBV20-1,TGCAGTGCTTACCGCAGAACAGATACGCAGTATTTT,CSAYRRTDTQYF
TRBJ2-5,.,TRBD1,TRBV11-2,TGTGCCAGCAGCTTAGGGGACAGACAGTACTTC,CASSLGDRQYF
TRBJ2-7,.,.,TRBV12-3/TRBV12-4,TGTGCCAGCAAAGAGCAGGGCCTCTCCTACGAGCAGTACTTC,CASKEQGLSYEQYF
TRBJ1-2,.,TRBD1,TRBV12-3/TRBV12-4,TGTGCCAGCAGCTCGGGACAGGGGACCAGTGGCTACACCTTC,CASSSGQGTSGYTF
TRBJ2-1,.,.,TRBV28,TGTGCCAGCAGTTCTGGGATCGCTTCTGGCCACAATGAGCAGTTCTTC,CASSSGIASGHNEQFF
TRBJ1-2,.,.,TRBV7-2,TGTGCCAGCAGCTTAGGGGCAGGGCGAGGCTACACCTTC,CASSLGAGRGYTF
TRBJ2-3,.,TRBD1,TRBV29-1,TGCAGCGACACACAGGGGAGAGGAGCAGATACGCAGTATTTT,CSDTQGRGADTQYF
TRBJ2-1,.,TRBD1,TRBV29-1,TGCAGCGTTGATAGGGCAGGGGGTTACAATGAGCAGTTCTTC,CSVDRAGGYNEQFF
TRBJ2-1,.,.,TRBV21-1,TGTGCCAGCAGCAAGGGAGGCTCGAGCTCCTACAATGAGCAGTTCTTC,CASSKGGSSSYNEQFF
TRBJ2-1,few,.,TRBV29-1,TGCAGCGTTGATAGTCAGCCCTCCTACAATGAGCAGTTCTTC,CSVDSQPSYNEQFF
TRBJ1-2,.,.,TRBV10-3,TGTGCCATCAGTGAGTCGTTGGCAGCGCGTATGTTTGGCTACACCTTC,CAISESLAARMFGYTF
TRBJ2-3,once,TRBD1,TRBV7-6,TGTGCCAGCAGCTCGGACAGGGGGCTTACCGCAGATACGCAGTATTTT,CASSSDRGLTADTQYF
TRBJ2-5,.,TRBD2,TRBV4-2,TGTGCCAGCAGCCAACTAGCGGGAGACTACAATGAGCAGTACTTC,CASSQLAGDYNEQYF
TRBJ2-7,.,TRBD2,TRBV5-1,TGCGCCAGCAGCTTGGTCCCGGGACTAGCGGCCTACGAGCAGTACTTC,CASSLVPGLAAYEQYF
TRBJ2-7,few,.,TRBV10-1,TGCGCCAGTTGTTGCAGGAGCTACGAGCAGTACTTC,CASCCRSYEQYF
TRBJ2-5,.,.,TRBV9,TGTGCCAGCAGCGCCTGGACAGGGAGGGAAGAGACCCAGTACTTC,CASSAWTGREETQYF
TRBJ1-4,.,.,TRBV20-1,TGCAGTGTACAAGGGAGATTTGGGGCGGTGTTTTTT,CSVQGRFGAVFF
TRBJ1-2,.,.,TRBV27,TGTGCCAGCAGCGGGGCCGGACAGTGTGGCTACACCTTC,CASSGAGQCGYTF
TRBJ2-1,few,.,TRBV2,TGTGCCAGCAGGGCACTAGCTATGGGATACAATGAGCAGTTCTTC,CASRALAMGYNEQFF
TRBJ2-3,.,.,TRBV5-1,TGCGCCAGCAAGCAAATGGGTCAGGGAGCATTAGATACGCAGTATTTT,CASKQMGQGALDTQYF
TRBJ2-3,.,TRBD2,TRBV2,TGTGCCAGCACCCCGGGAGGGGGAACAGATACGCAGTATTTT,CASTPGGGTDTQYF
TRBJ2-3,.,.,TRBV7-9,TGTGCCAGCAGCACCCATCTTACTAGGGATGCAGATACGCAGTATTTT,CASSTHLTRDADTQYF
TRBJ2-1,few,.,TRBV3-1,TGTGCCAGCAGCCAGTGGAATGAGCAGTTCTTC,CASSQWNEQFF
TRBJ2-7,.,.,TRBV7-9,TGTGCCCGCAGCGTTAGCTACGAGCAGTACTTC,CARSVSYEQYF
TRBJ2-5,few,.,TRBV20-1,TGCAGTGCTAGTTTGGGAGGCCTCCTCCAAGAGACCCAGTACTTC,CSASLGGLLQETQYF
TRBJ2-7,.,TRBD2,TRBV27,TGTGCCAGCAGTCTCACCAGAGAGACTCACCAAGCGGGGAACATCTACGAGCAGTACTTC,CASSLTRETHQAGNIYEQYF
TRBJ1-2,.,TRBD1,TRBV6-5,TGTGCCAGCAGGGGACAGGGGGGCTATGGCTACACCTTC,CASRGQGGYGYTF
TRBJ2-1,few,.,TRBV18,TGTGCCAGCTCACCACCGGACGGCAGCTCCTACAATGAGCAGTTCTTC,CASSPPDGSSYNEQFF
TRBJ2-7,few,TRBD1,TRBV6-2/TRBV6-3,TGTGCCAGCAGTTCCCCAGGACAGGGAACCCACGAGCAGTACTTC,CASSSPGQGTHEQYF
TRBJ2-7,.,.,TRBV28,TGTGCCAGCACCTCCGGACAGGGAGGGTCGGTCGAGCAGTACTTC,CASTSGQGGSVEQYF
TRBJ2-3,.,TRBD2,TRBV10-3,TGTGCCATCAGTGATCCTAGCGGGCGCACAGATACGCAGTATTTT,CAISDPSGRTDTQYF
TRBJ1-1,.,.,TRBV12-3/TRBV12-4,TGTGCCAGCAGTTTAGATGCCCGTAAAAGCACTGAAGCTTTCTTT,CASSLDARKSTEAFF
TRBJ2-1,.,TRBD2,TRBV24-1,TGTGCCACCATCGGCGGGAGCTACGGTGAGCAGTTCTTC,CATIGGSYGEQFF
TRBJ2-7,many,TRBD2,TRBV29-1,TGCAGCGGGCGGACTAGCATGGACGAGCAGTACTTC,CSGRTSMDEQYF
TRBJ1-5,.,.,TRBV10-3,TGTGCCATCAGTGAGGGGTTGGTAGCGGGGGCTAGCAATCAGCCCCAGCATTTT,CAISEGLVAGASNQPQHF
TRBJ2-7,.,TRBD1,TRBV28,TGTGCCAGTAACAGGGGCACCTACGAGCAGTACTTC,CASNRGTYEQYF
TRBJ1-5,few,.,TRBV20-1,TGCAGTGCCTATAACAGGGCTAATCAGCCCCAGCATTTT,CSAYNRANQPQHF